Presented here are 9 T cell receptor beta chains from one specimen sequenced in a study of CD8 T cells in Susac syndrome. With random hexamers, reverse transcription was performed on about 0.5 to 1 ug of RNA. TCRdb re-analysed the immunoSEQ multiplex PCR reads in MiXCR, keeping a single row per CDR3 protein. This table holds 300,000 to 350,000 distinct CDR3 sequences, roughly nine tenths found once. The sequencing sample was made of CD4+ T cells from PBMCs. Receptors were obtained from a human donor with multiple sclerosis.

The V call is TRBV6-2 or TRBV6-3, the J call TRBJ2-7; D is perhaps TRBD1 (6 bases). Trimming pared 5 bases from V and 2 bases from J, leaving 16 bases between. Germline V gene data show CDR1 as MNHEY and CDR2 as SVGEGT. This CDR3 has 15 residues. Here the CDR3 DNA reads TGTGCCAGCAGTCAACAGGGTCCTCTTCCCTACGAGCAGTACTTC. It specifies CASSQQGPLPYEQYF.

This rearrangement joins TRBV20-1 to TRBJ2-7; TRBD2 is a possible D gene (5 bases). The CDR3 runs 11 residues. The V end lost 7 bases, the J end lost 2 bases, and 9 bases lay between the germline ends. The germline V gene has CDR1 DFQATT and CDR2 SNEGSKA (reference sequence). CDR3 loop: CSVQRTYEQYF. The CDR3 region has the DNA TGCAGTGTACAGCGGACCTACGAGCAGTACTTC.

This chain joins TRBV2 and TRBJ2-3; no reliable D call. CDR1 and CDR2 (germline): SNHLY, FYNNEI. CDR3 size: 13 residues. Trimming cost V 3 bases and J 2 bases, with 6 bases left between them. CDR3: CASSDTATDTQYF. The CDR3 coding sequence is TGTGCCAGCAGTGACACAGCCACAGATACGCAGTATTTT.

The chain joins TRBV29-1 to TRBJ2-7; D gene uncertain. V lost 4 bases and J 4 bases, leaving 8 bases between the germline ends. CDR3 length equals 11 residues. From germline, CDR1 is SQVTM and CDR2 ANQGSEA. CDR3 in amino acids: CSVAGAYEQYF. CDR3 nucleotides: TGCAGCGTTGCAGGTGCTTACGAGCAGTACTTC.

In this sample, this clonotype turned up once. The rearrangement links TRBV6-6 to TRBJ2-5; 7 bases are shared with TRBD1. The germline gives CDR1 MNHNY, CDR2 SVGAGI (reference sequence). Trimming removed 7 bases from V and 4 bases from J; junction bases left unmatched: 12. The CDR3 sequence is 15 residues long. The CDR3 nucleotides are TGTGCCAGCACCTTGAACAGGGGTAGCCGAGAGACCCAGTACTTC. Translation gives CASTLNRGSRETQYF.

The chain joins TRBV10-3 to TRBJ2-7; D may be TRBD2 (5 bases). This CDR3 contains 13 residues. CDR1 and CDR2 (germline): ENHRY, SYGVKD. Trimming removed 10 bases from V and 2 bases from J, with 15 bases in between. The chain's CDR3 is CATMEAGPYEQYF. CDR3 DNA sequence: TGTGCCACCATGGAGGCAGGTCCCTACGAGCAGTACTTC.

The CDR3 DNA is TGTGCCAGCAGTCTACGGGCCGAATGGAGCTATGGCTACACCTTC. Protein product: CASSLRAEWSYGYTF. This chain uses TRBV6-1 with TRBJ1-2, with D unclear. V lost 5 bases and J 4 bases, leaving 17 bases between the germline ends. Germline lookup yields CDR1 MNHNS and CDR2 SASEGT. The CDR3 is made up of 15 amino acids.

The V gene is TRBV29-1, the J gene TRBJ2-1; TRBD2 might be the D (7 bases). Per germline, CDR1 SQVTM and CDR2 ANQGSEA. V lost 6 bases, J lost 3 bases, and 21 bases lay in between. The length of the CDR3 is 16 residues. The CDR3 DNA is TGCAGCGTCGCGGGTTGGGCGGGGGCCCGCTACAATGAGCAGTTCTTC. Translating gives CSVAGWAGARYNEQFF.

J is TRBJ1-3 and V is TRBV20-1; the match to TRBD1 covers 10 bases. V was clipped by 7 bases and J by 1 base; unmatched bases: 4. Germline V lookup: CDR1 DFQATT, CDR2 SNEGSKA (reference sequence). The length of the CDR3 is 14 residues. For the CDR3, the DNA is TGCAGTGTGGGACAGGGGAGGTCTGGAAACACCATATATTTT. It encodes CSVGQGRSGNTIYF.